These 29 T cell receptor beta chains were all obtained from the same sample, sequenced in a study of technical replicates of blood from a few donors. Profiling relied on immunoSEQ multiplex PCR, and the TCRdb table lists in-frame clones only, not all of them. The data hold approximately 70,000 clones, with nearly 98% observed a single time. Sequenced material: T cells isolated from PBMCs. The receptors originated from a human donor in good health.

V and J are TRBV19 and TRBJ1-1; 7 positions agree with TRBD1. The CDR3 has 16 amino acids. Germline assignment: CDR1 LNHDA and CDR2 SQIVND (reference sequence). J gave up 5 bases and V 3 bases, and 12 bases lay outside the gene matches. This CDR3 reads CASSMGSGGPRTEAFF. DNA for the CDR3: TGTGCCAGTAGTATGGGTTCAGGGGGACCTAGGACTGAAGCTTTCTTT. Based on the CDR3 plus reference TRBV19 and TRBJ1-1, the full variable domain is DGGITQSPKYLFRKEGQNVTLSCEQNLNHDAMYWYRQDPGQGLRLIYYSQIVNDFQKGDIAEGYSVSREKKESFPLTVTSAQKNPTAFYLCASSMGSGGPRTEAFFGQGTRLTVV.

This rearrangement joins TRBV27 to TRBJ2-1; 13 nucleotides agree with TRBD2. Germline CDR1 is MNHEY and CDR2 is SMNVEV (reference sequence). This CDR3 comprises 17 residues. Trimming at V came to 5 bases and at J to 2 bases, leaving 6 bases not matched to a gene. The CDR3 is CASSPGTSGKTYNEQFF. CDR3 sequence (DNA): TGTGCCAGCAGTCCGGGGACTAGCGGGAAAACCTACAATGAGCAGTTCTTC.

This chain links TRBV4-1 with TRBJ2-7; 11 nucleotides align to TRBD2. J lost 7 bases, V lost 3 bases, and 11 bases had no gene match. This CDR3 is 16 amino acids long. The V gene's germline CDR1 is MGHRA and CDR2 YSYEKL. This CDR3 reads CASSHLRLAGGDEQYF. In DNA, the CDR3 is TGCGCCAGCAGCCACCTTCGGCTAGCGGGAGGAGATGAGCAGTACTTC.

V is TRBV11-2 and J is TRBJ2-1, with D possibly being TRBD1 (6 bases). CDR3 length: 13 amino acids. The V end lost 1 base, the J end lost 6 bases, and 7 bases lay between the germline ends. The germline CDR1 and CDR2 sequences are SGHAT and FQNNGV. The DNA for the CDR3 is TGTGCCAGCAGCTTAGGGACAGCCAATGAGCAGTTCTTC. The encoded protein is CASSLGTANEQFF. Supplemented by reference TRBV11-2 and TRBJ2-1, the full variable domain reads EAGVAQSPRYKIIEKRQSVAFWCNPISGHATLYWYQQILGQGPKLLIQFQNNGVVDDSQLPKDRFSAERLKGVDSTLKIQPAKLEDSAVYLCASSLGTANEQFFGPGTRLTVL.

V usage is TRBV6-1 and J usage is TRBJ2-3; TRBD1 aligns across 8 bases. V shed 4 bases, J shed 3 bases, and the junction held 6 bases outside the gene matches. The CDR3 covers 15 residues. Germline lookup yields CDR1 MNHNS and CDR2 SASEGT. In nucleotides, the CDR3 is TGTGCCAGCAGTGTGGGGACAGGTGGTACAGATACGCAGTATTTT. Translated, it gives CASSVGTGGTDTQYF.

The rearrangement joins TRBV9 to TRBJ2-5; no definite D call. The CDR3 length is 14 residues. Germline CDR1 is SGDLS and CDR2 is YYNGEE. The ends were cut back, 4 bases at V and 2 bases at J, with 12 bases in the middle. In DNA form, the CDR3 reads TGTGCCAGCAGCAACACGCAGGCTCAAGAGACCCAGTACTTC. The encoded protein is CASSNTQAQETQYF.

The rearrangement uses TRBV7-9 and TRBJ2-2; a possible D gene is TRBD1 (6 bases). This CDR3 is built from 14 residues. Germline V gene lookup returns CDR1 SEHNR and CDR2 FQNEAQ (reference sequence). Trimming removed 5 bases at V and 3 bases at J, with 10 bases between. CDR3 DNA: TGTGCCAGCAGCCGGACAGATTACACCGGGGAGCTGTTTTTT. Its protein is CASSRTDYTGELFF.

This clone was observed once. V usage is TRBV28 and J usage is TRBJ1-5; possibly TRBD1 for D (5 bases). The CDR3 contains 15 residues. Germline CDR1 MDHEN, CDR2 SYDVKM. V lost 5 bases and J lost 3, with 14 bases in between. In DNA form, the CDR3 reads TGTGCCAGCAGTCCGCAGGGCGATGTCAATCAGCCCCAGCATTTT. Residues: CASSPQGDVNQPQHF.

This clone was seen only once. The V and J genes are TRBV15 and TRBJ2-1; D gene ambiguous. Trimming took off 2 bases at V and 8 bases at J, with 10 bases between the two ends. Germline V gene sequence: CDR1 LNHNV, CDR2 YYDKDF (reference sequence). The CDR3 totals 13 residues. The CDR3 loop is CATSRSRKDEQFF. The CDR3 coding sequence is TGTGCCACCAGCAGATCTAGGAAGGATGAGCAGTTCTTC. Full variable domain (rest looked up from reference TRBV15 and TRBJ2-1): DAMVIQNPRYQVTQFGKPVTLSCSQTLNHNVMYWYQQKSSQAPKLLFHYYDKDFNNEADTPDNFQSRRPNTSFCFLDIRSPGLGDTAMYLCATSRSRKDEQFFGPGTRLTVL.

This chain connects TRBV7-3 to TRBJ1-1; 9 nucleotides agree with TRBD1. CDR3 length: 17 amino acids. Looked up from germline, CDR1 is SGHTA and CDR2 is FQGTGA. The J segment lost 1 base and the V segment lost 3 bases, leaving 9 bases of the junction unmatched. The CDR3 loop reads CASSFAQTGGTNTEAFF. CDR3 bases: TGTGCCAGCAGCTTCGCGCAGACAGGGGGGACGAACACTGAAGCTTTCTTT.

This clone occurred once. The rearrangement uses TRBV27 and TRBJ1-1; D is ambiguous. The V gene lost 3 bases and the J gene lost 1 base, with 9 bases spanning the gap. The CDR3 is 14 amino acids. Germline V gives CDR1 MNHEY, CDR2 SMNVEV (reference sequence). The CDR3 protein is CASSFGFTNTEAFF. CDR3 DNA: TGTGCCAGCAGTTTCGGGTTCACGAACACTGAAGCTTTCTTT.

This clone appeared a single time. The V gene is TRBV6-1, the J gene TRBJ2-1, with 8 bases lining up with TRBD1. This CDR3 contains 15 residues. With V trimmed by 5 bases and J by 6 bases, 9 bases remained unmatched. In germline, CDR1 is MNHNS, CDR2 SASEGT. The CDR3 nucleotides read TGTGCCAGCAGTTCCCGGGACAGGCCTCTCAATGAGCAGTTCTTC. This sequence encodes CASSSRDRPLNEQFF.

This chain uses TRBV27 with TRBJ2-3; perhaps TRBD1 as D (7 bases). The CDR3 extends over 16 amino acids. From germline, CDR1 is MNHEY and CDR2 SMNVEV (reference sequence). V lost 6 bases, J lost 2 bases, and 18 bases lay in between. As DNA, the CDR3 is TGTGCCAGCAGCCCATCCCAGGGGGACTTCACAGATACGCAGTATTTT. Its protein product is CASSPSQGDFTDTQYF.

The V call is TRBV19, the J call TRBJ2-1; 14 nucleotides agree with TRBD2. Germline V gene data show CDR1 as LNHDA and CDR2 as SQIVND (reference sequence). This CDR3 is built from 17 residues. Germline trimming cut 3 bases from V and 6 bases from J; bases unmatched to any gene: 7. The CDR3 DNA sequence: TGTGCCAGTAGTATTGTCCCCGGACTAGCGGGAGGCAATGAGCAGTTCTTC. As protein: CASSIVPGLAGGNEQFF.

The chain recombines TRBV6-5 with TRBJ1-1; tentatively, D is TRBD1 (6 bases). V lost 6 bases, J lost 4 bases, and 15 bases lay in between. Germline lookup yields CDR1 MNHEY and CDR2 SVGAGI. The CDR3 sequence is 14 residues long. CDR3 sequence reads: CASSSQGQRTEAFF. CDR3 DNA sequence: TGTGCCAGCAGCTCGCAGGGGCAACGCACTGAAGCTTTCTTT.

This clone has a single count. The chain uses TRBV11-2 and TRBJ2-5, with D unresolved. There are 13 residues in the CDR3. The germline V and J ends were trimmed by 1 base and 5 bases, with 8 bases remaining between them. Germline loops: CDR1 SGHAT, CDR2 FQNNGV. The CDR3 region is CASSLGHTETQYF. The CDR3 bases are TGTGCCAGCAGCTTAGGGCATACGGAGACCCAGTACTTC.

The chain joins TRBV5-1 to TRBJ2-7, with TRBD1 matching 9 bases. From germline, CDR1 is SGHRS and CDR2 YFSETQ. This CDR3 is built from 13 residues. Trimming at V came to 3 bases and at J to 4 bases, leaving 2 bases not matched to a gene. The CDR3: CASSWTGEYEQYF. The CDR3 DNA is TGCGCCAGCAGCTGGACAGGGGAATACGAGCAGTACTTC.

As concerns this clone: This sample includes further DNA sequences coding for the same CDR3. This chain links TRBV5-1 with TRBJ1-1; the D is unclear. The CDR3 is made up of 14 amino acids. Per germline, CDR1 SGHRS and CDR2 YFSETQ. V was clipped by 1 base and J by 1 base, with 8 bases between them. CDR3 sequence (DNA): TGCGCCAGCAGCTTGACCGGAGGGAACACTGAAGCTTTCTTT. It translates to CASSLTGGNTEAFF.

The rearrangement joins TRBV6-1 to TRBJ1-2; D is possibly TRBD1 (5 bases). Trimming removed 5 bases at V and 4 bases at J, with 14 bases between. There are 14 residues in the CDR3. Germline V gene lookup returns CDR1 MNHNS and CDR2 SASEGT. The CDR3 region is CASSLTAGPYGYTF. The CDR3 DNA is TGTGCCAGCAGTTTGACGGCGGGGCCCTATGGCTACACCTTC.

The chain uses TRBV7-9 and TRBJ1-2; no definite D call. Germline CDR1 is SEHNR and CDR2 is FQNEAQ (reference sequence). The V and J ends lost 2 bases and 2 bases respectively, with 9 bases between them. The CDR3 extends over 14 amino acids. The DNA of the CDR3 is TGTGCCAGCAGCTTACCAGGTCAGAACTATGGCTACACCTTC. Translation gives CASSLPGQNYGYTF. The complete variable domain, with remaining parts taken from reference TRBV7-9 and TRBJ1-2, reads DTGVSQNPRHKITKRGQNVTFRCDPISEHNRLYWYRQTLGQGPEFLTYFQNEAQLEKSRLLSDRFSAERPKGSFSTLEIQRTEQGDSAMYLCASSLPGQNYGYTFGSGTRLTVV.

This sequence joins TRBV4-1 and TRBJ1-3, with D possibly being TRBD1 (5 bases). The CDR3 runs to 19 residues. Germline values: CDR1 MGHRA, CDR2 YSYEKL. V was cut by 0 bases and J by 3 bases, with 21 bases left in between. The DNA for the CDR3 is TGCGCCAGCAGCCAAGATTGGGCGGGGGACTCATCGGGTGGAAACACCATATATTTT. This encodes CASSQDWAGDSSGGNTIYF.

This clone was counted once. The rearrangement links TRBV2 to TRBJ1-1; no clear D. V shed 8 bases and J shed 8 bases, with 15 bases lying between them. The length of the CDR3 is 12 residues. Per germline, CDR1 SNHLY and CDR2 FYNNEI. CDR3 amino acids: CASLDMRVEAFF. CDR3 DNA sequence: TGTGCCAGCCTTGATATGCGGGTCGAAGCTTTCTTT.

This sequence joins TRBV9 and TRBJ1-2, with a weak D call TRBD1 (6 bases). The V and J ends lost 0 bases and 1 base respectively, with 10 bases between them. Per germline, CDR1 SGDLS and CDR2 YYNGEE. This CDR3 has 15 amino acids. DNA for the CDR3: TGTGCCAGCAGCGTAGAGGGGGAATATAACTATGGCTACACCTTC. Translation: CASSVEGEYNYGYTF.

This chain uses TRBV9 with TRBJ2-6; possibly TRBD2 for D (7 bases). Between the trimmed V and J ends, which lost 4 bases and 2 bases, there was a span of 19 bases. CDR1 SGDLS and CDR2 YYNGEE come from the germline V gene. The CDR3 is made up of 18 amino acids. The CDR3 region is CASSRLGGGFTGANVLTF. As DNA, the CDR3 is TGTGCCAGCAGCCGACTAGGCGGGGGCTTTACTGGGGCCAACGTCCTGACTTTC.

The chain carries TRBV28 and TRBJ2-5, with no clear D. The V end lost 2 bases, the J end lost 2 bases, and 3 bases lay between the germline ends. CDR3 size: 12 residues. Germline CDR1 and CDR2: MDHEN and SYDVKM. CDR3: CASSLAQETQYF. CDR3 sequence (DNA): TGTGCCAGCAGTTTAGCGCAAGAGACCCAGTACTTC.

V gene TRBV19 combines with J gene TRBJ2-7; TRBD2 matches 10 bases. The ends lost 5 bases at V and 8 bases at J; junction bases unmatched: 15. This CDR3 has 16 residues. CDR1 LNHDA and CDR2 SQIVND come from the germline V gene (reference sequence). The CDR3 is CASSEVAGGLGVKQYF. In DNA, the CDR3 is TGTGCCAGTAGTGAAGTAGCGGGAGGCCTCGGGGTCAAGCAGTACTTC. The variable domain in full, with the rest retrieved from reference TRBV19 and TRBJ2-7, is DGGITQSPKYLFRKEGQNVTLSCEQNLNHDAMYWYRQDPGQGLRLIYYSQIVNDFQKGDIAEGYSVSREKKESFPLTVTSAQKNPTAFYLCASSEVAGGLGVKQYFGPGTRLTVT.

This sequence joins TRBV6-1 and TRBJ2-7, with 8 positions matching TRBD1. Germline V gene lookup returns CDR1 MNHNS and CDR2 SASEGT. CDR3 length: 19 residues. V was clipped by 0 bases and J by 2 bases; unmatched bases: 15. CDR3 DNA sequence: TGTGCCAGCAGTGAAGCAAAGGGCGGCAGGGGGCCCCCAGCCTACGAGCAGTACTTC. Amino acids: CASSEAKGGRGPPAYEQYF.

V and J are TRBV30 and TRBJ2-1; the match to TRBD2 covers 9 bases. CDR3 size: 13 residues. The V gene's germline CDR1 is GTSNPN and CDR2 SVGIG (reference sequence). Losses at the gene ends were 6 bases for V and 7 bases for J; bases not matched to a gene: 7. The CDR3 is CACNSGSGNEQFF. The DNA for the CDR3 is TGTGCCTGCAATAGCGGGAGTGGGAATGAGCAGTTCTTC. Using reference TRBV30 and TRBJ2-1 for the parts outside the CDR3, the full variable domain is SQTIHQWPATLVQPVGSPLSLECTVEGTSNPNLYWYRQAAGRGLQLLFYSVGIGQISSEVPQNLSASRPQDRQFILSSKKLLLSDSGFYLCACNSGSGNEQFFGPGTRLTVL.

The V gene is TRBV4-1, the J gene TRBJ1-2; no clear D. Trimming left V 1 base short and J 1 base short, with 16 bases between. This CDR3 is 17 amino acids long. Germline CDR1 and CDR2: MGHRA and YSYEKL. CDR3 in amino acids: CASSQGGPERDNYGYTF. The CDR3 DNA reads as TGCGCCAGCAGCCAAGGGGGTCCGGAACGGGATAACTATGGCTACACCTTC.